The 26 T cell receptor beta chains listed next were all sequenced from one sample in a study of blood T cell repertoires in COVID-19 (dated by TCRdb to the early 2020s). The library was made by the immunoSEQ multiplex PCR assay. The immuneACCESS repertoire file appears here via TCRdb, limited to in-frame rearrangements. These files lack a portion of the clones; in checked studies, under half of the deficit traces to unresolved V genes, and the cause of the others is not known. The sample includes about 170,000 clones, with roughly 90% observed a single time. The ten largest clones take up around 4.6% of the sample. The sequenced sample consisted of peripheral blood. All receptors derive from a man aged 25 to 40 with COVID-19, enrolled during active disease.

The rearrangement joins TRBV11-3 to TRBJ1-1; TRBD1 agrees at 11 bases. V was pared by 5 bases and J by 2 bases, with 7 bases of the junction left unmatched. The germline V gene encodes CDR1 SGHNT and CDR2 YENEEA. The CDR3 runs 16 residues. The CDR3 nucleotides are TGTGCCAGCAGCACAGGACAGGGGGCTTCCAACACTGAAGCTTTCTTT. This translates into CASSTGQGASNTEAFF.

In DNA, the CDR3 is TGTGCTAGTGGTCCAGGGGCCCTCTCCTACGAGCAGTACTTC. Protein: CASGPGALSYEQYF. The chain employs TRBV12-5 and TRBJ2-7; D is possibly TRBD1 (6 bases). V was pared by 5 bases and J by 0 bases, with 11 bases between. The CDR3 length is 14 residues. CDR1 and CDR2 (germline): LGHNT, FRNRAP.

CDR3 amino acids: CATSDRDRGRGYTF. DNA of the CDR3: TGTGCCACCAGTGACCGTGACAGGGGTAGAGGCTACACCTTC. The V and J genes are TRBV24-1 and TRBJ1-2; TRBD1 matches 8 bases. The CDR3 is 14 residues long. The ends lost 4 bases at V and 8 bases at J; junction bases unmatched: 8. From germline, CDR1 is KGHDR and CDR2 SFDVKD.

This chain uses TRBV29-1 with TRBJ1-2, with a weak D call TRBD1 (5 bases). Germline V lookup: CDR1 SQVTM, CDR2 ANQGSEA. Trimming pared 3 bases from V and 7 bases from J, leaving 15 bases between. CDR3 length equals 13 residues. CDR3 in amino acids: CSVEGQGGSGYTF. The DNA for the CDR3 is TGCAGCGTTGAGGGTCAGGGAGGGTCTGGCTACACCTTC.

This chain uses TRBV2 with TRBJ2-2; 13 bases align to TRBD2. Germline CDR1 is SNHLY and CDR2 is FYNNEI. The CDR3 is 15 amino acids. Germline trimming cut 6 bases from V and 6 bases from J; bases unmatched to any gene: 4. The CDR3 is CASRGLAGNAGELFF. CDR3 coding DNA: TGTGCCAGCAGGGGACTAGCGGGAAATGCCGGGGAGCTGTTTTTT.

DNA of the CDR3: TGTGCCAGCAGTGCCAGGGGGTCAGGGAGCAATCAGCCCCAGCATTTT. Residues: CASSARGSGSNQPQHF. The chain joins TRBV2 to TRBJ1-5; TRBD1 matches 7 bases. Germline V gene data show CDR1 as SNHLY and CDR2 as FYNNEI. CDR3 length: 16 amino acids. J was trimmed by 1 base and V by 4 bases; bases with no gene match: 7.

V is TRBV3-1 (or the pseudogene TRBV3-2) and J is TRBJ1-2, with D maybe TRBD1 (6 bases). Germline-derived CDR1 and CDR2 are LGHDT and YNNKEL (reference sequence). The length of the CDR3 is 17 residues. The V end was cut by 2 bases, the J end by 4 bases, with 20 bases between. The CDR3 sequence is CASSQSILTGRGYGYTF. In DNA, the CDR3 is TGTGCCAGCAGCCAATCCATATTGACAGGACGTGGCTATGGCTACACCTTC.

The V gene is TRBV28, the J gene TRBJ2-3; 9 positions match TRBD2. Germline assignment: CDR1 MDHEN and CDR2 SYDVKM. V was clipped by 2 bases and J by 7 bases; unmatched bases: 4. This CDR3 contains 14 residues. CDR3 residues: CASSLRLAVNTQYF. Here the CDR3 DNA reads TGTGCCAGCAGTTTAAGACTAGCGGTTAATACGCAGTATTTT.

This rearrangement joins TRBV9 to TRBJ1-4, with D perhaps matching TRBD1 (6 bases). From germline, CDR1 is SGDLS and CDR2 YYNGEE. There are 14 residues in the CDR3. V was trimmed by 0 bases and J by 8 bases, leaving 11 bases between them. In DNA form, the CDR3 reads TGTGCCAGCAGCGTAGGAGGGGGGGAAGAAAAACTGTTTTTT. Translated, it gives CASSVGGGEEKLFF.

The CDR3 spells CASSQLAREQYF. CDR3 bases: TGTGCCAGCAGCCAGTTGGCCAGGGAGCAGTACTTC. The rearrangement links TRBV3-1 (or the pseudogene TRBV3-2) to TRBJ2-7; D ambiguous. The germline gives CDR1 LGHDT, CDR2 YNNKEL (reference sequence). V gave up 3 bases and J gave up 7 bases, with 10 bases separating them. The length of the CDR3 is 12 residues.

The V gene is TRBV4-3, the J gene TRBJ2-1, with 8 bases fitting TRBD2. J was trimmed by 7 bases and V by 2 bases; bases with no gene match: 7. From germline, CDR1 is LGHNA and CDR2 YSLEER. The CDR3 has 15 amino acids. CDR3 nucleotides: TGCGCCAGCAGCCAAAGGGGGGCGGGAGGTAATGAGCAGTTCTTC. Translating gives CASSQRGAGGNEQFF.

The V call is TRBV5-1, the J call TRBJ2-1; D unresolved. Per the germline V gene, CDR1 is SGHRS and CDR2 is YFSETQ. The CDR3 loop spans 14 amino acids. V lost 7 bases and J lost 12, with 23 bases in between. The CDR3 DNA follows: TGCGCCAGCTCCGAAAGTACCCAACCTACCCTGCAGTTCTTC. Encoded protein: CASSESTQPTLQFF.

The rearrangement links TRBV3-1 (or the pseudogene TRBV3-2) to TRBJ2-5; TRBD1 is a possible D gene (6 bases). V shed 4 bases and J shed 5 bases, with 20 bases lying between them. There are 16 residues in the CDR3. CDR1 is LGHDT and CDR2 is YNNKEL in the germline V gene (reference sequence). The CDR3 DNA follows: TGTGCCAGCAGCCCCTATGGGCAGGGGCGCGGGGAGACCCAGTACTTC. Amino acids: CASSPYGQGRGETQYF.

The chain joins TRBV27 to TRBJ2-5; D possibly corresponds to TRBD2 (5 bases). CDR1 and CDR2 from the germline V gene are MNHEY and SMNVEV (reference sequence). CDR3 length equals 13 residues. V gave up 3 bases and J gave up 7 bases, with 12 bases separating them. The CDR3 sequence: CASSFEGAGTQYF. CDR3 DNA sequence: TGTGCCAGCAGTTTTGAGGGCGCGGGGACCCAGTACTTC.

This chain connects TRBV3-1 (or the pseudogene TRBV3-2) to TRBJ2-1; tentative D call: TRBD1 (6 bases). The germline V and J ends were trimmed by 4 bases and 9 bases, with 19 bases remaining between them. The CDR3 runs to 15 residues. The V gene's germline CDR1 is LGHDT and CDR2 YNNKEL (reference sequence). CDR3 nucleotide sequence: TGTGCCAGCAGCCCACAGGGCTCCCCTAGTATTGAGCAGTTCTTC. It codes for CASSPQGSPSIEQFF.

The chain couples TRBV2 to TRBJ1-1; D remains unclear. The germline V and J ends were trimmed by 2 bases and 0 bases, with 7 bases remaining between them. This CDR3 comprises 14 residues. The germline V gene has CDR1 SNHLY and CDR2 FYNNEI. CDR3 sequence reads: CASSEYNMNTEAFF. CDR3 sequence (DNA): TGTGCCAGCAGTGAATACAACATGAACACTGAAGCTTTCTTT.

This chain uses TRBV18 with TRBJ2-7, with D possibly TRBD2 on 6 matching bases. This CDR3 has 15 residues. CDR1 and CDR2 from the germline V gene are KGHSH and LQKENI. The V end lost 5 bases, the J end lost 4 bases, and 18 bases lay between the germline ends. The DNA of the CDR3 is TGTGCCAGCTCAGCACGGGACGGGAGTATGTACGAGCAGTACTTC. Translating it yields CASSARDGSMYEQYF.

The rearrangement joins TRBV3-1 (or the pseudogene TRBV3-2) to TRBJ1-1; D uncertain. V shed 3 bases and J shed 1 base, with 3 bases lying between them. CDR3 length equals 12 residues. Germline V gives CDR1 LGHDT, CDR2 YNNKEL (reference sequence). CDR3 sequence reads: CASSQRNTEAFF. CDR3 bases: TGTGCCAGCAGCCAGCGGAACACTGAAGCTTTCTTT.

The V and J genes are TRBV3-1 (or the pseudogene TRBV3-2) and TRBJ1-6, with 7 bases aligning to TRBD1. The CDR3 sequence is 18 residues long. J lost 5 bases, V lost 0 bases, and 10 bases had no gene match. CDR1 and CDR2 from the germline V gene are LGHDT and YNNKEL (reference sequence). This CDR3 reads CASSQDGGGDRNNSPLHF. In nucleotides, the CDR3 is TGTGCCAGCAGCCAAGACGGGGGCGGGGACAGAAATAATTCACCCCTCCACTTT.

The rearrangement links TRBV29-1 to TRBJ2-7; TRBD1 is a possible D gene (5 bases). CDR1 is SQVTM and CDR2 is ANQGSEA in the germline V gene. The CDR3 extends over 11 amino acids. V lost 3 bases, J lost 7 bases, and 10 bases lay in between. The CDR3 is CSVEVSGEQYF. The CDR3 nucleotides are TGCAGCGTTGAGGTGTCAGGGGAGCAGTACTTC.

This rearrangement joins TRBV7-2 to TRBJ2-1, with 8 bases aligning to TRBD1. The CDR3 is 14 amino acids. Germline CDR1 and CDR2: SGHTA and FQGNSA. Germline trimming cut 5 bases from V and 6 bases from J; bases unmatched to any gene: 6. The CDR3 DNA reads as TGTGCCAGCAGCGCCAGGGGGCGCGGCAATGAGCAGTTCTTC. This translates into CASSARGRGNEQFF.

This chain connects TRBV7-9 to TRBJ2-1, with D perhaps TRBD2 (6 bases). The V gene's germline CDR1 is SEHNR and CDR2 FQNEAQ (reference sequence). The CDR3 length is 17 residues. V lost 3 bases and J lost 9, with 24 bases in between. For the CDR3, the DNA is TGTGCCAGCAGCTTCGAATCTATAGGTGCGGGGCGGATTGAGCAGTTCTTC. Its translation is CASSFESIGAGRIEQFF.

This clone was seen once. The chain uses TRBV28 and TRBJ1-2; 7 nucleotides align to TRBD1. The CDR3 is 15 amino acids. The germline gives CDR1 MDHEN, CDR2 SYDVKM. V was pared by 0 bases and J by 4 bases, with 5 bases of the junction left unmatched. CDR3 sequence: CASSLWDRMSYGYTF. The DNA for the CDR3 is TGTGCCAGCAGTTTATGGGACAGGATGTCCTATGGCTACACCTTC.

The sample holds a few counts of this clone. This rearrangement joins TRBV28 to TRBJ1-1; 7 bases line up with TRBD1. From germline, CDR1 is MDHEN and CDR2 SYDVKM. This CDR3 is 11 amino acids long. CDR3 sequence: CASTGRIEAFF. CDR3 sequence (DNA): TGTGCATCGACAGGGCGGATTGAAGCTTTCTTT.

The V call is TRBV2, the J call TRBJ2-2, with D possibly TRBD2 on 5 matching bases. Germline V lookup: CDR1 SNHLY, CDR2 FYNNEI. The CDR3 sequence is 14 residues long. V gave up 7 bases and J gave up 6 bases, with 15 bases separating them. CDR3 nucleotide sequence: TGTGCCAGCATGGTGGGAATCGGGGCCGGGGAGCTGTTTTTT. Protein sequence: CASMVGIGAGELFF.

This CDR3 reads CASSQEYRTGYPYEQYF. DNA of the CDR3: TGCGCCAGCAGCCAAGAGTACCGGACAGGTTACCCCTACGAGCAGTACTTC. The V gene is TRBV4-3, the J gene TRBJ2-7, with TRBD1 identical over 7 bases. This CDR3 contains 17 residues. The junction had 10 bases not matched to a gene; V was cut back by 0 bases and J by 2 bases. Germline lookup yields CDR1 LGHNA and CDR2 YSLEER.